Here is one T cell receptor (beta chain) with its context. Its target is not known. The data are from a study of Ad26.COV2.S vaccination and SARS-CoV-2 variants. Study-level background: Trial arm assignment for the donor was COV1001 Ad26.COV2.S. Into the muscle, Ad26.COV2.S was dosed once or twice, 56 days apart. General study points: Vaccine and placebo recipients had similar non-spike TCR breadth.

Trimming pared 6 bases from V and 1 base from J, leaving 13 bases between. CDR1 is SGHRS and CDR2 is YFSETQ in the germline V gene. There are 15 residues in the CDR3. Regarding treatment: some 20 received Ad26.COV2.S at low or high dose, single or two shots; a few received placebo; per-sample allocation not given. The investigators took samples on day 63 after the first vaccine or placebo injection. Spike of the Wuhan-strain SARS-CoV-2 was expressed by an Ad26 vector, which formed the vaccine. Libraries were prepared by immunoSEQ multiplex PCR; TCRdb keeps only in-frame clonotypes and omits some of them. The sample holds some 520,000 clones; 87% are singletons and the top ten take more than 10%.

This receptor was taken from a person aged 18 to 65 who received the Ad26.COV2.S COVID-19 vaccine or a placebo. Sequencing used peripheral blood, obtained in a trial of Ad26.COV2.S vaccine versus placebo. The chain links TRBV5-1 to TRBJ2-2; no clear D. DNA for the CDR3: TGCGCCAGCACCGATTCCAGCGTGAACACCGGGGAGCTGTTTTTT. This translates into CASTDSSVNTGELFF.